These T cell receptor beta chains were read from a single sample in a study of cytomegalovirus exposure and HLA in healthy donors. Repertoires were generated with immunoSEQ multiplex PCR, while TCRdb's copy carries only in-frame clones and drops some. The sample yields about 150,000 clones, about two thirds seen once. The sample was PBMCs. The receptors here all came from a woman between 18 and 29 years old in good health and CMV-seronegative. CDR3s include the opening cysteine and the closing phenylalanine or tryptophan. A D gene is named only where the DNA matches it firmly. The size of a clone is reported for some rows only, either as once, few or many, or as a class for expanded clones.

clone size	V gene	CDR3 length	J gene	D gene	CDR3 DNA	CDR3 protein
-	TRBV7-9	13	TRBJ2-7	TRBD2	TGTGCCAGCAGCTTTACTAGCGGAGGGGAGCAGTACTTC	CASSFTSGGEQYF
-	TRBV9	13	TRBJ1-2	-	TGTGCCAGCAGCGTAGATAGTCACTATGGCTACACCTTC	CASSVDSHYGYTF
-	TRBV5-5	15	TRBJ2-1	TRBD2	TGTGCCAGCAGCTCTGGACTAGCGGGAGTCAATGAGCAGTTCTTC	CASSSGLAGVNEQFF
-	TRBV5-1	14	TRBJ2-1	TRBD2	TGCGCCAGCAGCTGGGGGGGAACCTACAATGAGCAGTTCTTC	CASSWGGTYNEQFF
-	TRBV5-1	16	TRBJ2-3	TRBD1	TGCGCCAGCAGCTTGGGACAGGGGGCCGGCACAGATACGCAGTATTTT	CASSLGQGAGTDTQYF
-	TRBV6-1	16	TRBJ2-3	TRBD2	TGTGCCAGCAGTGACAAGGCTAGCGGGGGCACAGATACGCAGTATTTT	CASSDKASGGTDTQYF
-	TRBV11-3	13	TRBJ2-1	-	TGTGCCAGCGGTACGGGCTCCTACAATGAGCAGTTCTTC	CASGTGSYNEQFF
-	TRBV6-5	14	TRBJ2-3	-	TGTGCCAGCAAACCGGGATACCACACAGATACGCAGTATTTT	CASKPGYHTDTQYF
-	TRBV7-2	15	TRBJ2-1	TRBD2	TGTGCCAGCAGCTTAGCGGGGGTGGCGGGAGGGCGGCAGTTCTTC	CASSLAGVAGGRQFF
few	TRBV7-2	14	TRBJ1-1	TRBD1	TGTGCCAGCAGCTCAGGGGGGACCCCTTGGGAAGCTTTCTTT	CASSSGGTPWEAFF
-	TRBV27	14	TRBJ1-1	-	TGTGCCAGCAGTGAGGGAGGGCTGAGCACTGAAGCTTTCTTT	CASSEGGLSTEAFF
-	TRBV4-2	15	TRBJ2-5	-	TGTGCCAGCAGCCAAGGCCGGGACTCCCAAGAGACCCAGTACTTC	CASSQGRDSQETQYF
-	TRBV7-9	15	TRBJ2-4	-	TGTGCCAGCAGCCCCCCCCTGCGGATGGGAAACATTCAGTACTTC	CASSPPLRMGNIQYF
-	TRBV2	16	TRBJ2-2	-	TGTGCCAGCAGTGTTGGCGGGGGCGCGAACACCGGGGAGCTGTTTTTT	CASSVGGGANTGELFF
-	TRBV9	15	TRBJ2-7	-	TGTGCCAGCAGCCCACGAGCCACGCTTCCCACCGAGCAGTACTTC	CASSPRATLPTEQYF
-	TRBV15	13	TRBJ2-5	-	TGTGCCACCAGCGGCAAGACCGGGACTCCCGGGTACTTC	CATSGKTGTPGYF
-	TRBV4-3	17	TRBJ2-3	-	TGCGCCAGCAGCCAAGATTCTTTGGCTAGCGGCACAGATACGCAGTATTTT	CASSQDSLASGTDTQYF
once	TRBV15	16	TRBJ2-4	-	TGTGCCACCAGCAGCCGGGTGGGAGTAGCCAAAAACATTCAGTACTTC	CATSSRVGVAKNIQYF
-	TRBV28	13	TRBJ2-3	TRBD1	TGTGCCAGCGGGACAGGGGACACAGATACGCAGTATTTT	CASGTGDTDTQYF
-	TRBV7-9	13	TRBJ1-1	TRBD1	TGTGCCAGCAGCCACCGGGACAGGGGTGAAGCTTTCTTT	CASSHRDRGEAFF
-	TRBV5-1	15	TRBJ2-3	-	TGCGCCAGCAGCTTGGGGGACACTAGCACAGATACGCAGTATTTT	CASSLGDTSTDTQYF
few	TRBV2	15	TRBJ1-6	TRBD1	TGTGCCAGAAACATGGGACAGGAAGTTAATTCACCCCTCCACTTT	CARNMGQEVNSPLHF
-	TRBV11-2	13	TRBJ2-1	-	TGTGCCAGCAGCCAGGGGACGGCGAATGAGCAGTTCTTC	CASSQGTANEQFF
-	TRBV6-6	16	TRBJ1-2	-	TGTGCCAGCAGTTACCGAGCAGGAGGGATCGCCCATGGCTACACCTTC	CASSYRAGGIAHGYTF
once	TRBV15	13	TRBJ2-3	TRBD2	TGTGCCACCAGCAGGGCGGGGGGGCGGGCGCAGTATTTT	CATSRAGGRAQYF
-	TRBV27	11	TRBJ2-2	-	TGTGCCAGCAGTCTCGCCGGGGAGCTGTTTTTT	CASSLAGELFF
-	TRBV5-4	16	TRBJ2-1	TRBD1	TGTGCCAGCAGCTTGAGGTTGGGACAGGGTGGCAATGAGCAGTTCTTC	CASSLRLGQGGNEQFF
-	TRBV7-2	17	TRBJ2-2	TRBD2	TGTGCCAGCTATCCCGAAATAGCGGGAGAGCGTACCGGGGAGCTGTTTTTT	CASYPEIAGERTGELFF
once	TRBV19	17	TRBJ1-6	-	TGTGCCAGTAGTATACTCCTCCACAGAACGAGTGGCTCACCCCTCCACTTT	CASSILLHRTSGSPLHF
-	TRBV11-2	16	TRBJ1-3	TRBD1	TGTGCCAGCAGCCGACAGGGGTCCCTTTCTGGAAACACCATATATTTT	CASSRQGSLSGNTIYF
-	TRBV18	13	TRBJ2-1	-	TGTGCCAGCTCACCGGGACTTGCCAATGAGCAGTTCTTC	CASSPGLANEQFF
few	TRBV19	19	TRBJ1-4	TRBD1	TGTGCCAGTAGTATAGATCCTACGGGCTCAGGGGGAACTAATGAAAAACTGTTTTTT	CASSIDPTGSGGTNEKLFF
once	TRBV30	16	TRBJ1-6	-	TGTGCCTGGAAACGGGCGGGCGCGGGAAGGGATTCACCCCTCCACTTT	CAWKRAGAGRDSPLHF
-	TRBV6-1	12	TRBJ1-4	-	TGTGCCAGCACCACGACAGGAGAAAAACTGTTTTTT	CASTTTGEKLFF
-	TRBV7-2	12	TRBJ2-3	-	TGTGCCAGCAGCTTGACGGGGGATACGCAGTATTTT	CASSLTGDTQYF
-	TRBV6-5	16	TRBJ2-3	-	TGTGCCAGCAGTTACGGGGGGGCAGGGGGCGCAGATACGCAGTATTTT	CASSYGGAGGADTQYF
-	TRBV28	12	TRBJ2-7	-	TGTGCCAGCCAGAAAACGGGTTACGAGCAGTACTTC	CASQKTGYEQYF
-	TRBV14	15	TRBJ2-3	TRBD2	TGTGCCAGCAGCAGACTAGCGGGAGGTAGAGATACGCAGTATTTT	CASSRLAGGRDTQYF
-	TRBV5-1	13	TRBJ2-7	-	TGCGCCAGCAGCATAGGGACAACTGACGAGCAGTACTTC	CASSIGTTDEQYF
-	TRBV7-9	11	TRBJ1-2	TRBD1	TGTGCCAGCAGTACTACAGGGGAATACACCTTC	CASSTTGEYTF
once	TRBV18	13	TRBJ1-2	TRBD1	TGTGCCAGCTCACCGGGACAGGGAAGTGGCTACACCTTC	CASSPGQGSGYTF
-	TRBV7-2	16	TRBJ2-1	TRBD2	TGTGCCAGCAGCTTAAGGGCACTAGCGGGCTACAATGAGCAGTTCTTC	CASSLRALAGYNEQFF
-	TRBV6-4	15	TRBJ1-2	TRBD1	TGTGCCAGCAGCCGGGACAGGGGGCCAAACTATGGCTACACCTTC	CASSRDRGPNYGYTF
-	TRBV6-4	17	TRBJ2-2	TRBD1	TGTGCCAGCAGTGACTCGATGGGACAGGGCAACACCGGGGAGCTGTTTTTT	CASSDSMGQGNTGELFF
-	TRBV19	17	TRBJ2-3	TRBD2	TGTGCCAGTAGTCAAGGGAGGACTAGCGGGAACACAGATACGCAGTATTTT	CASSQGRTSGNTDTQYF
-	TRBV4-3	16	TRBJ2-3	TRBD1	TGCGCCAGCAGCCAAGGTGACAGGGGGCGCGCCGATACGCAGTATTTT	CASSQGDRGRADTQYF
few	TRBV5-6	12	TRBJ1-1	-	TGTGCCAGCAGCGTCGGGAACACTGAAGCTTTCTTT	CASSVGNTEAFF
-	TRBV28	14	TRBJ2-5	-	TGTGCCAGCAGTTATGTACAGGCCCAAGAGACCCAGTACTTC	CASSYVQAQETQYF
-	TRBV28	13	TRBJ1-5	-	TGTGCCAGCAGGGAGGGGATCAATCAGCCCCAGCATTTT	CASREGINQPQHF
-	TRBV30	12	TRBJ2-1	-	TGTGCCGAGGGTCCGGGATACAATGAGCAGTTCTTC	CAEGPGYNEQFF
-	TRBV27	15	TRBJ2-2	TRBD1	TGTGCCAGCAGTGATTGGACAGGGGCGGGCGGGGAGCTGTTTTTT	CASSDWTGAGGELFF